This passage covers 17 T cell receptor beta chains from one sample sequenced in a study of lymphopenia after photon versus proton radiotherapy. Sequencing used immunoSEQ multiplex PCR; TCRdb keeps in-frame clones, though not all of them. This table holds over 10,000 clones, around 90% found once. Here the sequenced sample was peripheral blood, taken from a patient treated with photon-based radiotherapy. Receptors were obtained from a man in his sixties with pancreatic cancer.

The chain is built from TRBV6-1 and TRBJ1-1, with a weak D call TRBD1 (6 bases). This CDR3 contains 12 residues. Germline V lookup: CDR1 MNHNS, CDR2 SASEGT. V was clipped by 7 bases and J by 8 bases, with 14 bases between them. CDR3 DNA sequence: TGTGCCAGCATCGACAGGATCGCGGAAGCTTTCTTT. Protein: CASIDRIAEAFF.

The chain joins TRBV18 to TRBJ2-1; 11 bases match TRBD2. This CDR3 spans 18 amino acids. CDR1 and CDR2 from the germline V gene are KGHSH and LQKENI. With V trimmed by 4 bases and J by 8 bases, 16 bases remained unmatched. In DNA form, the CDR3 reads TGTGCCAGCTCACAACGGCTAGCGGGGGGCCTTAAGGGGGATGAGCAGTTCTTC. This translates into CASSQRLAGGLKGDEQFF.

The rearrangement uses TRBV18 and TRBJ1-4, with TRBD1 as a possible D gene (6 bases). From germline, CDR1 is KGHSH and CDR2 LQKENI. The ends were cut back, 8 bases at V and 4 bases at J, with 11 bases in the middle. This CDR3 spans 13 amino acids. This chain's CDR3 is CASRQAFNEKLFF. CDR3 nucleotides: TGTGCCAGCCGACAGGCCTTTAATGAAAAACTGTTTTTT.

A note on this clone: One end of the junction is discordant with germline, which a read error may explain. The chain has TRBV6-5 and TRBJ2-3, with 12 bases lining up with TRBD1. Germline V gives CDR1 MNHEY, CDR2 SVGAGI. The CDR3 sequence is 16 residues long. CDR3 coding DNA: TGCGCCAGCAGTTTCCACGGGACAGGGGGCAAAGATACGCAGTATTTT. Protein sequence: CASSFHGTGGKDTQYF.

The J gene is TRBJ2-7, the V gene TRBV5-4, with D maybe TRBD1 (6 bases). Between the trimmed V and J ends, which lost 3 bases and 7 bases, there was a span of 23 bases. Germline loops: CDR1 SGHNT, CDR2 YYREEE (reference sequence). The CDR3 sequence is 16 residues long. For the CDR3, the DNA is TGTGCCAGCAGCTCTCAGGGGTACCCATTTACGAGGGAGCAGTACTTC. It codes for CASSSQGYPFTREQYF. Together with reference TRBV5-4 and TRBJ2-7, the CDR3 gives the full variable domain: ETGVTQSPTHLIKTRGQQVTLRCSSQSGHNTVSWYQQALGQGPQFIFQYYREEENGRGNFPPRFSGLQFPNYSSELNVNALELDDSALYLCASSSQGYPFTREQYFGPGTRLTVT.

The genes are TRBV11-2 and TRBJ2-7, with D perhaps TRBD1 (6 bases). Germline V gene lookup returns CDR1 SGHAT and CDR2 FQNNGV. The CDR3 is 15 residues long. V shed 1 base and J shed 0 bases, with 10 bases lying between them. This CDR3 is CASSLVGQSSYEQYF. The CDR3 nucleotides are TGTGCCAGCAGCTTAGTAGGACAGAGCTCCTACGAGCAGTACTTC.

The chain is built from TRBV5-1 and TRBJ2-2, with D possibly TRBD2 on 5 matching bases. This CDR3 comprises 15 residues. Germline values: CDR1 SGHRS, CDR2 YFSETQ. V was pared by 7 bases and J by 1 base, with 14 bases between. Here the CDR3 reads CASSPTSLNTGELFF. CDR3 DNA: TGCGCCAGCTCCCCCACTAGTCTGAACACCGGGGAGCTGTTTTTT.

This chain joins TRBV2 and TRBJ1-4; the D gene is possibly TRBD1 (5 bases). The CDR3 has 14 amino acids. V was shortened by 7 bases and J by 7 bases, with 16 bases between the two germline ends. Germline loops: CDR1 SNHLY, CDR2 FYNNEI. CDR3 sequence reads: CASNSEARVEKLFF. CDR3 coding DNA: TGTGCCAGCAATTCAGAGGCCAGGGTTGAAAAACTGTTTTTT.

V and J are TRBV7-9 and TRBJ2-2; 9 bases fit TRBD1. J was trimmed by 8 bases and V by 11 bases; bases with no gene match: 15. The CDR3 has 15 amino acids. In germline, CDR1 is SEHNR, CDR2 FQNEAQ (reference sequence). Here the CDR3 DNA reads TGTGCCGGGACCTGGACAGGGGCCGAACGAGGGGAGCTGTTTTTT. This sequence encodes CAGTWTGAERGELFF.

V and J are TRBV15 and TRBJ2-3, with a weak D call TRBD1 (5 bases). Germline CDR1 reads LNHNV; CDR2 reads YYDKDF (reference sequence). V was cut by 2 bases and J by 2 bases, with 11 bases left in between. The CDR3 totals 15 residues. The chain's CDR3 is CATSRRQGNTDTQYF. As DNA, the CDR3 is TGTGCCACCAGCAGACGGCAGGGTAACACAGATACGCAGTATTTT.

The chain employs TRBV5-1 and TRBJ2-3, with TRBD2 matching 10 bases. Germline V gene data show CDR1 as SGHRS and CDR2 as YFSETQ. The V gene end was trimmed by 0 bases and the J gene end by 7 bases; junction bases not matched to a gene: 11. This CDR3 region has 17 residues. CDR3 protein: CASSLEWSGGALYTQYF. CDR3 coding DNA: TGCGCCAGCAGCTTGGAATGGAGCGGGGGGGCCTTATATACGCAGTATTTT.

This clone was recorded once. The V gene is TRBV5-4, the J gene TRBJ2-1; D gene unclear. Germline assignment: CDR1 SGHNT and CDR2 YYREEE (reference sequence). The V end was cut by 4 bases, the J end by 6 bases, with 11 bases between. CDR3 length: 13 amino acids. CDR3 region: CASSQGWGNEQFF. In DNA, the CDR3 is TGTGCCAGCAGCCAAGGATGGGGCAATGAGCAGTTCTTC.

V gene TRBV7-9 combines with J gene TRBJ2-4; D ambiguous. The CDR3 is made up of 13 amino acids. The V end lost 2 bases, the J end lost 7 bases, and 9 bases lay between the germline ends. Per germline, CDR1 SEHNR and CDR2 FQNEAQ (reference sequence). CDR3 nucleotide sequence: TGTGCCAGCAGCTTATTAGCCCGGAACATTCAGTACTTC. Translated: CASSLLARNIQYF.

The chain employs TRBV19 and TRBJ1-1, with 9 bases fitting TRBD1. The CDR3 length is 15 residues. V lost 1 base, J lost 7 bases, and 7 bases stayed unmatched. CDR1 is LNHDA and CDR2 is SQIVND in the germline V gene (reference sequence). CDR3 region: CASSIGYRGQGEAFF. DNA of the CDR3: TGTGCCAGTAGTATAGGGTACAGGGGGCAGGGTGAAGCTTTCTTT.

The V and J genes are TRBV4-2 and TRBJ2-5; a possible D gene is TRBD2 (6 bases). The V gene lost 0 bases and the J gene lost 7 bases, with 9 bases spanning the gap. Germline V gives CDR1 LGHNA, CDR2 YNFKEQ. The CDR3 contains 13 residues. The CDR3 DNA reads TGTGCCAGCAGCCAAGAGCGGGGAGGGACCCAGTACTTC. Amino acid sequence: CASSQERGGTQYF.

J is TRBJ2-7 and V is TRBV6-6; D uncertain. The CDR3 sequence is 11 residues long. In germline, CDR1 is MNHNY, CDR2 SVGAGI (reference sequence). V shed 3 bases and J shed 6 bases, with 6 bases lying between them. The CDR3 loop reads CASSYWGEQYF. The CDR3 nucleotides are TGTGCCAGCAGTTATTGGGGCGAGCAGTACTTC.

This rearrangement joins TRBV18 to TRBJ1-3; unclear D gene. The germline gives CDR1 KGHSH, CDR2 LQKENI. V shed 3 bases and J shed 2 bases, with 17 bases lying between them. This CDR3 has 17 amino acids. The CDR3 protein is CASSPNVLGRAGNTIYF. The DNA of the CDR3 is TGTGCCAGCTCACCGAATGTCCTCGGCCGGGCTGGAAACACCATATATTTT.